This TCR beta chain appears in the sequencing data of a study of molecular identifiers for immune sequencing clone quantification. In TCRdb, the PCR reads were re-called with MiXCR into one record per CDR3 protein. The table lists approximately 320,000 distinct CDR3 sequences, 24% of them singletons, with about 0.71% in the top ten. From germline, CDR1 is LGHNA and CDR2 YSLEER. Trimming shortened V by 0 bases and J by 11 bases, and 15 bases separated the two germline ends. CDR3 size: 14 residues. Ten or more counts support this clonotype. The V call is TRBV4-3, the J call TRBJ2-3; D not resolved. What was sequenced was naive CD8+ T cells from blood, with Jurkat cell RNA spiked in. Sample subset: FACS-sorted CD8+CD4-CCR7+CD45RA+ naive T cells. The receptor's source is a human donor in good health. Some libraries in this study had Jurkat cell RNA spiked in. The CDR3 DNA follows: TGCGCCAGCAGCCAAGACATTTCGGCTGACGGGCAGTATTTT. This translates into CASSQDISADGQYF.